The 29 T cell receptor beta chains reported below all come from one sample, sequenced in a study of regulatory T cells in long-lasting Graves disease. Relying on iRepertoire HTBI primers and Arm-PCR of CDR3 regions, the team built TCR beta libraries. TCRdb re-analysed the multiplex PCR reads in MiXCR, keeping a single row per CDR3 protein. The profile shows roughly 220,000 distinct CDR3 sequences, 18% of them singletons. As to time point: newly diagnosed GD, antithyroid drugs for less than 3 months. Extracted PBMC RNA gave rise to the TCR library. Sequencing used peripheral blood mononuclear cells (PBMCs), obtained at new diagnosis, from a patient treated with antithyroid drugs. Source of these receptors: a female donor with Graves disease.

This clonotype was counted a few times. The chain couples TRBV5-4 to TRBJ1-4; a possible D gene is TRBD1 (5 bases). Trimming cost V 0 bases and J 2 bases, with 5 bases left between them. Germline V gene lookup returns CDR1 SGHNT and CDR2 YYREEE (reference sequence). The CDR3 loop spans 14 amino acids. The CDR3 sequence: CASSLAGTNEKLFF. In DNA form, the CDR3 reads TGTGCCAGCAGCTTGGCAGGGACTAATGAAAAACTGTTTTTT.

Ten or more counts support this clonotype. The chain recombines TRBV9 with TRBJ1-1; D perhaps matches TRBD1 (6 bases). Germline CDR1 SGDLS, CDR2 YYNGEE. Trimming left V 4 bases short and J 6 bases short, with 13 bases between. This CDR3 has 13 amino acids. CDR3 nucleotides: TGTGCCAGCAGCCCCGGGGGCGGCCCTGAAGCTTTCTTT. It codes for CASSPGGGPEAFF.

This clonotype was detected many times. CDR3 sequence reads: CSASPPTFYNEQFF. CDR3 coding DNA: TGCAGTGCTTCCCCCCCAACCTTCTACAATGAGCAGTTCTTC. The gene calls are TRBV20-1 and TRBJ2-1; no clear D gene. The germline V gene has CDR1 DFQATT and CDR2 SNEGSKA (reference sequence). Deletions cut 5 bases from V and 3 bases from J, with 14 bases between. This CDR3 is 14 amino acids long.

CDR3 amino acids: CASSLRGGYNEQFF. For the CDR3, the DNA is TGTGCCAGCAGCTTACGGGGGGGCTATAATGAGCAGTTCTTC. V is TRBV11-3 and J is TRBJ2-1; 8 bases are a match to TRBD2. Germline CDR1 is SGHNT and CDR2 is YENEEA. The length of the CDR3 is 14 residues. With V trimmed by 2 bases and J by 7 bases, 4 bases remained unmatched.

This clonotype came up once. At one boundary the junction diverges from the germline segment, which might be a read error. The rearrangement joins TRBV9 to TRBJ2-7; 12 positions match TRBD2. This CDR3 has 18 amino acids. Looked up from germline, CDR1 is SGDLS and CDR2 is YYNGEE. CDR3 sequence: CASSLPQTSGSGSPEQYF. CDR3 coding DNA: TGCGCCAGCAGCTTGCCGCAGACTAGCGGGAGTGGTTCCCCCGAGCAGTACTTC.

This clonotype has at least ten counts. Written as DNA, the CDR3 is TGTGCCAGCAGACCCGATATGTGGGAGACCCAGTACTTC. Protein sequence: CASRPDMWETQYF. V and J are TRBV3-1 and TRBJ2-5, with D uncertain. V shed 6 bases and J shed 5 bases, with 13 bases lying between them. Looked up from germline, CDR1 is LGHDT and CDR2 is YNNKEL (reference sequence). The CDR3 has 13 residues.

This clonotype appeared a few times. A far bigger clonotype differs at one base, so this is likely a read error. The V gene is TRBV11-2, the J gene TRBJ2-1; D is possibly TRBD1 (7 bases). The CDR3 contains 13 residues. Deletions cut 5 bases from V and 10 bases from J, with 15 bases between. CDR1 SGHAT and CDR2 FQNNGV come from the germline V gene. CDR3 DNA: TGTGCCAGCAGCCTCAGGGGGGCCTACGAGCAGTTCTTC. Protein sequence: CASSLRGAYEQFF.

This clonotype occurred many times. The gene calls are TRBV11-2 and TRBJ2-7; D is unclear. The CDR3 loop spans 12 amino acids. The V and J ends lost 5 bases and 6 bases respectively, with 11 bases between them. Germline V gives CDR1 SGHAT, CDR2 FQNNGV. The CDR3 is CASSASQSEQYF. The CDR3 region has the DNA TGTGCCAGCAGCGCATCCCAATCCGAGCAGTACTTC.

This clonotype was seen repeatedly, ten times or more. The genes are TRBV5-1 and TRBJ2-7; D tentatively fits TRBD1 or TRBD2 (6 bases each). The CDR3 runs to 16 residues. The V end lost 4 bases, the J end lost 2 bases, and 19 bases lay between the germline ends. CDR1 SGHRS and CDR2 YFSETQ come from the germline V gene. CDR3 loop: CASSTEGGRGTYEQYF. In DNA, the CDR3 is TGCGCCAGCAGCACCGAGGGGGGCAGAGGGACCTACGAGCAGTACTTC. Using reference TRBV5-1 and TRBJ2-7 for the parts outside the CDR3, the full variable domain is KAGVTQTPRYLIKTRGQQVTLSCSPISGHRSVSWYQQTPGQGLQFLFEYFSETQRNKGNFPGRFSGRQFSNSRSEMNVSTLELGDSALYLCASSTEGGRGTYEQYFGPGTRLTVT.

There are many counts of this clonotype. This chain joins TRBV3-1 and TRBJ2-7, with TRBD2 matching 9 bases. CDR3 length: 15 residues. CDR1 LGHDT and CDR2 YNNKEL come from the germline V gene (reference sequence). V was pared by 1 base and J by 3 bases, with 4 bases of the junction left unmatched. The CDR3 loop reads CASSQGFSGGYEQYF. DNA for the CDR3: TGTGCCAGCAGCCAAGGTTTTAGCGGGGGCTACGAGCAGTACTTC.

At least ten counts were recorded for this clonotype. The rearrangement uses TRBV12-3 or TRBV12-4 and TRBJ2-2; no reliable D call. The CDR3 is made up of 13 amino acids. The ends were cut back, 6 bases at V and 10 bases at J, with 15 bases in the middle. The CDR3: CASRPPAPEELFF. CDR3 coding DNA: TGTGCCAGCAGACCACCGGCCCCTGAGGAGCTGTTTTTT.

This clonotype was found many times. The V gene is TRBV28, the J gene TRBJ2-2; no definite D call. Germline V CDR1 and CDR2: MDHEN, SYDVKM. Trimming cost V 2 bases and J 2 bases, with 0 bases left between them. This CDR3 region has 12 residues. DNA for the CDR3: TGTGCCAGCAGTTTAAACACCGGGGAGCTGTTTTTT. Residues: CASSLNTGELFF.

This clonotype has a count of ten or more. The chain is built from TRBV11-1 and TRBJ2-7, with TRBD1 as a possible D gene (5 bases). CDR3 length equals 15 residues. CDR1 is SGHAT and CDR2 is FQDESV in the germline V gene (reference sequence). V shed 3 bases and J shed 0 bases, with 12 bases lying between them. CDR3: CASSLEGHSSYEQYF. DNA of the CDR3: TGTGCCAGCAGCTTGGAAGGACACAGCTCCTACGAGCAGTACTTC. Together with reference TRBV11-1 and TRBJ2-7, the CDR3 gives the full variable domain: EAEVAQSPRYKITEKSQAVAFWCDPISGHATLYWYRQILGQGPELLVQFQDESVVDDSQLPKDRFSAERLKGVDSTLKIQPAELGDSAMYLCASSLEGHSSYEQYFGPGTRLTVT.

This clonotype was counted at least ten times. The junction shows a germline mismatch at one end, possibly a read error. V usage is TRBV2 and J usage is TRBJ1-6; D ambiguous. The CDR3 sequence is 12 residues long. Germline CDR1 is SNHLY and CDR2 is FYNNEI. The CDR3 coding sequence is TGTGCCAGCAGTGTAGGGTCTTCAGCCCTCCACTTT. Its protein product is CASSVGSSALHF. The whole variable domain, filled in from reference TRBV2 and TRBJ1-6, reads EPEVTQTPSHQVTQMGQEVILRCVPISNHLYFYWYRQILGQKVEFLVSFYNNEISEKSEIFDDQFSVERPDGSNFTLKIRSTKLEDSAMYFCASSVGSSALHFGNGTRLTVT.

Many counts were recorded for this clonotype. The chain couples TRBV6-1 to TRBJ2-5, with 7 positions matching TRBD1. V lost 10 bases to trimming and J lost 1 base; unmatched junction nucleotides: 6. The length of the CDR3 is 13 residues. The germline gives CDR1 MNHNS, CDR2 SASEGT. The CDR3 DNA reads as TGTGCCACCAGAGGGACAGTCCAAGAGACCCAGTACTTC. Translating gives CATRGTVQETQYF.

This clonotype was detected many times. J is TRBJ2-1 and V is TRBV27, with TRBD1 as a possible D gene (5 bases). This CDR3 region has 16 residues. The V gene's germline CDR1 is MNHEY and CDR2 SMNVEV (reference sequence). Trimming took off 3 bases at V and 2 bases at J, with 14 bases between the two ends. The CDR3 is CASSFPGKRAYNEQFF. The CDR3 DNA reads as TGTGCCAGCAGTTTTCCAGGGAAGAGAGCCTACAATGAGCAGTTCTTC.

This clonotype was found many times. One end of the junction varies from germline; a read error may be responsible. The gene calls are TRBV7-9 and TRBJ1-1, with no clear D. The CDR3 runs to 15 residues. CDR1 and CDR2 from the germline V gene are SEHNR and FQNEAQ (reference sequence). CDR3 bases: TGCGCCAGCAGCTTGGAACGGGCTCAGAACACTGAAGCTTTCTTT. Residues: CASSLERAQNTEAFF.

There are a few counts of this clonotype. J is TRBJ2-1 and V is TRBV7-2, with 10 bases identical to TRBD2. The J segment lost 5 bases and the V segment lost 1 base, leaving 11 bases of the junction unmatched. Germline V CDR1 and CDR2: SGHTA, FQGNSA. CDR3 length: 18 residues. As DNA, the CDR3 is TGTGCCAGCAGCTTAGTCTCGCTAGCGGGAGTAGGAGACAATGAGCAGTTCTTC. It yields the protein CASSLVSLAGVGDNEQFF.

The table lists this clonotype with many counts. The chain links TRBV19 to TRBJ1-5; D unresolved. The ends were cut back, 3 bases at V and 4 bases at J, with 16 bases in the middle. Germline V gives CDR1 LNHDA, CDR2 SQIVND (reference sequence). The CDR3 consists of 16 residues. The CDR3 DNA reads TGTGCCAGTAGTATCTGGGCCCAAGGGCGAAATCAGCCCCAGCATTTT. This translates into CASSIWAQGRNQPQHF.

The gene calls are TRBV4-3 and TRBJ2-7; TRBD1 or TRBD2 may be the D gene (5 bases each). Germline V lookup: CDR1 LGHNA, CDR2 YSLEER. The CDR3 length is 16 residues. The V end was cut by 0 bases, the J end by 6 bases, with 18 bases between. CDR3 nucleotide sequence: TGCGCCAGCAGCCAAGATATGGCGGGCCCAGGGTTCGAGCAGTACTTC. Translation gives CASSQDMAGPGFEQYF.

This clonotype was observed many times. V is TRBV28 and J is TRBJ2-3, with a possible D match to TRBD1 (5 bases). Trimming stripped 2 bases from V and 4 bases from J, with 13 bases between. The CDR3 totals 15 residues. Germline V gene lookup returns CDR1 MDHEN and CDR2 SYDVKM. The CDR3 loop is CASSLAGSRADTQYF. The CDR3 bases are TGTGCCAGCAGTTTAGCAGGGTCCAGGGCAGATACGCAGTATTTT.

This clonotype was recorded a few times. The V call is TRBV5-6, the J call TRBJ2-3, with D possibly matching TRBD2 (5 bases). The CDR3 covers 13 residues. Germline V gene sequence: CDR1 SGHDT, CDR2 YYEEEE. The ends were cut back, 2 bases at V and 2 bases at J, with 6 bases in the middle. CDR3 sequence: CASSFGDTDTQYF. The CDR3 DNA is TGTGCCAGCAGCTTCGGGGACACAGATACGCAGTATTTT.

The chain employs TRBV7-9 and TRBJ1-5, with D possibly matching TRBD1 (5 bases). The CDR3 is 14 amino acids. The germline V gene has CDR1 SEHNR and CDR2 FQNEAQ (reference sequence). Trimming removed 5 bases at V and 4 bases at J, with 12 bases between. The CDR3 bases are TGTGCCAGCAGCCAAAGCAGGGAAAATCAGCCCCAGCATTTT. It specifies CASSQSRENQPQHF.

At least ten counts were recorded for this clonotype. The CDR3, as DNA: TGTGCCAGCAGTTTCTCCGGACAGGGGCAAGATACGCAGTATTTT. This sequence encodes CASSFSGQGQDTQYF. The chain joins TRBV6-5 to TRBJ2-3; TRBD1 matches at 9 bases. Germline V lookup: CDR1 MNHEY, CDR2 SVGAGI. The V gene end was trimmed by 4 bases and the J gene end by 5 bases; junction bases not matched to a gene: 7. The length of the CDR3 is 15 residues.

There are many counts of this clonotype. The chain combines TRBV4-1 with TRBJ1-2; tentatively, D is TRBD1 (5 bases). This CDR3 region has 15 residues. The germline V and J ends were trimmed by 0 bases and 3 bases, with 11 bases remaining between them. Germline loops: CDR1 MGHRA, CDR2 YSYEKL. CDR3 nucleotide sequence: TGCGCCAGCAGCCAAGATACCAGCAGGGACTATGGCTACACCTTC. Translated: CASSQDTSRDYGYTF.

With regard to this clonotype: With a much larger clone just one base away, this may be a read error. The CDR3 region is CASSVALAGGPQGEQYF. In nucleotides, the CDR3 is TGTGCCAGCAGCGTAGCTCTGGCGGGAGGACCCCAGGGGGAGCAGTACTTC. The chain employs TRBV9 and TRBJ2-7, with 8 bases lining up with TRBD2. V was pared by 0 bases and J by 7 bases, with 15 bases of the junction left unmatched. The germline V gene encodes CDR1 SGDLS and CDR2 YYNGEE. The CDR3 consists of 17 residues.

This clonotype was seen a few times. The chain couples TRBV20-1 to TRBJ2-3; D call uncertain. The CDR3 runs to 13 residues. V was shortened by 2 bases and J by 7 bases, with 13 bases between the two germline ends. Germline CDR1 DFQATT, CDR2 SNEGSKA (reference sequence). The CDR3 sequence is CSARIPLGYTQYF. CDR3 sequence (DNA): TGCAGTGCTAGAATCCCTCTAGGATATACGCAGTATTTT.

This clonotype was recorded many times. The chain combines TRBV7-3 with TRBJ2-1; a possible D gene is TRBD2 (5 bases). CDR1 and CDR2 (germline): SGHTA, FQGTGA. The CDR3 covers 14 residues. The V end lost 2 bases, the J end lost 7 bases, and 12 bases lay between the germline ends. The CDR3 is CASSLGGPGNEQFF. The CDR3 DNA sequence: TGTGCCAGCAGCTTAGGTGGGCCGGGGAATGAGCAGTTCTTC.

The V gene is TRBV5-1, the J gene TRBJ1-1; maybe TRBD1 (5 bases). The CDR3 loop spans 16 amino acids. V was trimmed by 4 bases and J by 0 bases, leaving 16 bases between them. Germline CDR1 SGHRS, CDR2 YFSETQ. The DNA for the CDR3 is TGCGCCAGCAGCCCCTTGGAGGGGCTGATGAACACTGAAGCTTTCTTT. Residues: CASSPLEGLMNTEAFF.